Shown below are 27 T cell receptor beta chains from a single sample sequenced in a study of OX40 agonist ivuxolimab in advanced cancers. The assay was immunoSEQ multiplex PCR, and TCRdb's table has in-frame clones only and misses some. Of 47,000 or so clones in the sample, around 87% are singletons; the top ten hold around 11%. Source: CD4+ or CD8+ T cells sorted from blood, taken in a trial of the OX40 agonist ivuxolimab. These receptors all stem from an adult with an advanced solid tumor such as melanoma, head and neck, liver or kidney cancer.

The chain is built from TRBV11-2 and TRBJ1-2; no clear D. The germline V gene has CDR1 SGHAT and CDR2 FQNNGV. This CDR3 has 14 amino acids. V was trimmed by 5 bases and J by 3 bases, leaving 13 bases between them. The CDR3 is CASSLALRDYGYTF. In nucleotides, the CDR3 is TGTGCCAGCAGCCTCGCTTTGCGAGACTATGGCTACACCTTC. The full variable domain, with the rest looked up from reference TRBV11-2 and TRBJ1-2, is EAGVAQSPRYKIIEKRQSVAFWCNPISGHATLYWYQQILGQGPKLLIQFQNNGVVDDSQLPKDRFSAERLKGVDSTLKIQPAKLEDSAVYLCASSLALRDYGYTFGSGTRLTVV.

The J gene is TRBJ1-2, the V gene TRBV7-2; the D gene is possibly TRBD1 (5 bases). The length of the CDR3 is 14 residues. Germline CDR1 reads SGHTA; CDR2 reads FQGNSA. Trimming stripped 3 bases from V and 3 bases from J, with 11 bases between. The CDR3 sequence is CASSFSTADYGYTF. CDR3 DNA: TGTGCCAGCAGCTTTTCGACAGCTGACTATGGCTACACCTTC. The full variable domain, rest sourced from reference TRBV7-2 and TRBJ1-2, is GAGVSQSPSNKVTEKGKDVELRCDPISGHTALYWYRQSLGQGLEFLIYFQGNSAPDKSGLPSDRFSAERTGGSVSTLTIQRTQQEDSAVYLCASSFSTADYGYTFGSGTRLTVV.

The rearrangement uses TRBV27 and TRBJ2-6; 7 positions agree with TRBD1. CDR1 and CDR2 (germline): MNHEY, SMNVEV (reference sequence). This CDR3 comprises 18 residues. V lost 1 base and J lost 0; bases outside the gene matches: 6. The CDR3 sequence: CASSLWTGTNSGANVLTF. CDR3 DNA sequence: TGTGCCAGCAGTTTATGGACAGGAACAAACTCTGGGGCCAACGTCCTGACTTTC. Supplemented by reference TRBV27 and TRBJ2-6, the full variable domain reads EAQVTQNPRYLITVTGKKLTVTCSQNMNHEYMSWYRQDPGLGLRQIYYSMNVEVTDKGDVPEGYKVSRKEKRNFPLILESPSPNQTSLYFCASSLWTGTNSGANVLTFGAGSRLTVL.

This chain's CDR3 is CASSLRLAGTSSYNEQFF. CDR3 DNA sequence: TGCGCCAGCAGCCTGCGACTAGCGGGGACGAGCTCCTACAATGAGCAGTTCTTC. The chain combines TRBV5-1 with TRBJ2-1; 11 bases fit TRBD2. This CDR3 is built from 18 residues. The V and J ends lost 4 bases and 0 bases, in that order; junction bases with no gene match: 9. The germline V gene encodes CDR1 SGHRS and CDR2 YFSETQ.

J is TRBJ1-3 and V is TRBV9; D perhaps matches TRBD1 (5 bases). Between the trimmed V and J ends, which lost 9 bases and 4 bases, there was a span of 11 bases. CDR1 and CDR2 (germline): SGDLS, YYNGEE. This CDR3 comprises 12 residues. CDR3 DNA sequence: TGTGCCACCTCAGGGCCCGGAAACACCATATATTTT. Encoded protein: CATSGPGNTIYF.

The chain joins TRBV7-9 to TRBJ2-5; D not resolved. V gave up 5 bases and J gave up 3 bases, with 16 bases separating them. Germline V gene data show CDR1 as SEHNR and CDR2 as FQNEAQ (reference sequence). There are 15 residues in the CDR3. Here the CDR3 reads CASSPPDRREETQYF. CDR3 coding DNA: TGTGCCAGCAGCCCCCCGGACCGGCGAGAAGAGACCCAGTACTTC. Supplemented by reference TRBV7-9 and TRBJ2-5, the full variable domain reads DTGVSQNPRHKITKRGQNVTFRCDPISEHNRLYWYRQTLGQGPEFLTYFQNEAQLEKSRLLSDRFSAERPKGSFSTLEIQRTEQGDSAMYLCASSPPDRREETQYFGPGTRLLVL.

This clone was detected only once. The J gene is TRBJ2-5, the V gene TRBV9; the D gene is possibly TRBD2 (6 bases). The V gene lost 3 bases and the J gene lost 1 base, with 16 bases spanning the gap. The germline gives CDR1 SGDLS, CDR2 YYNGEE. There are 16 residues in the CDR3. CDR3 loop: CASSAEGRRGQETQYF. The CDR3 bases are TGTGCCAGCAGCGCAGAGGGACGGCGGGGCCAAGAGACCCAGTACTTC.

The J gene is TRBJ2-3, the V gene TRBV30; 7 positions agree with TRBD2. The CDR3 extends over 14 amino acids. V trimming: 5 bases; J trimming: 2 bases; junction bases outside the gene matches: 7. Germline loops: CDR1 GTSNPN, CDR2 SVGIG (reference sequence). DNA of the CDR3: TGTGCCTGGGTTCTAGCGGCAAACACAGATACGCAGTATTTT. Translated, it gives CAWVLAANTDTQYF.

This chain connects TRBV5-6 to TRBJ2-7; 11 bases match TRBD2. The V segment lost 6 bases and the J segment 4 bases; nucleotides outside the gene matches: 9. The CDR3 totals 15 residues. Germline CDR1 SGHDT, CDR2 YYEEEE. The CDR3 DNA sequence: TGTGCCAGCACCGGGGGACTAGCGGAACCATACGAGCAGTACTTC. Translated, it gives CASTGGLAEPYEQYF.

J is TRBJ1-1 and V is TRBV27, with 8 bases that match TRBD1. The CDR3 extends over 15 amino acids. Germline CDR1 is MNHEY and CDR2 is SMNVEV (reference sequence). The junction had 8 bases not matched to a gene; V was cut back by 5 bases and J by 3 bases. Written as DNA, the CDR3 is TGTGCCAGCAGTAACAGGGGGATGTTTCACACTGAAGCTTTCTTT. Amino acids: CASSNRGMFHTEAFF.

The J gene is TRBJ2-3, the V gene TRBV7-3; 7 nucleotides match TRBD2. Losses at the gene ends were 5 bases for V and 4 bases for J; bases not matched to a gene: 9. The CDR3 has 15 residues. Per germline, CDR1 SGHTA and CDR2 FQGTGA. CDR3 nucleotide sequence: TGTGCCAGCAGCCCCCGTCCCAGCGGGGCAGATACGCAGTATTTT. It is translated as CASSPRPSGADTQYF.

V is TRBV18 and J is TRBJ1-1, with D possibly being TRBD1 (5 bases). CDR3 length: 15 residues. Trimming stripped 6 bases from V and 1 base from J, with 15 bases between. Looked up from germline, CDR1 is KGHSH and CDR2 is LQKENI. CDR3 residues: CASSAGRGGNTEAFF. CDR3 coding DNA: TGTGCCAGCTCCGCGGGACGGGGGGGGAACACTGAAGCTTTCTTT.

DNA for the CDR3: TGTGCCAGCAGCTTAGCTTCCCAAGCAGCGGGAGGGAGGGGTGAGCAGTTCTTC. Encoded protein: CASSLASQAAGGRGEQFF. The chain employs TRBV7-3 and TRBJ2-1; 10 bases are shared with TRBD2. The CDR3 loop spans 18 amino acids. Per germline, CDR1 SGHTA and CDR2 FQGTGA. Losses at the gene ends were 2 bases for V and 9 bases for J; bases not matched to a gene: 16.

V and J are TRBV7-9 and TRBJ2-1; possibly TRBD2 for D (6 bases). Germline V lookup: CDR1 SEHNR, CDR2 FQNEAQ (reference sequence). There are 16 residues in the CDR3. The V and J ends lost 1 base and 0 bases respectively, with 10 bases between them. The CDR3, as DNA: TGTGCCAGCAGCTTAGTGGGGGGAGGCTCCTACAATGAGCAGTTCTTC. It codes for CASSLVGGGSYNEQFF.

The V and J genes are TRBV6-5 and TRBJ2-3, with 8 bases fitting TRBD2. The V segment lost 8 bases and the J segment 3 bases; nucleotides outside the gene matches: 7. The germline CDR1 and CDR2 sequences are MNHEY and SVGAGI. The CDR3 is 14 residues long. The CDR3 reads CASRDGRETDTQYF. The CDR3 DNA follows: TGTGCCAGCCGCGACGGGAGGGAGACAGATACGCAGTATTTT.

J is TRBJ1-1 and V is TRBV19; TRBD1 might be the D (6 bases). This CDR3 region has 12 residues. V lost 5 bases and J 5 bases, leaving 9 bases between the germline ends. The V gene's germline CDR1 is LNHDA and CDR2 SQIVND (reference sequence). The CDR3 DNA follows: TGTGCCAGTAGTCTTAGGGGGACTGAAGCTTTCTTT. Residues: CASSLRGTEAFF.

V usage is TRBV27 and J usage is TRBJ2-2; D unresolved. The CDR3 sequence is 15 residues long. V was pared by 6 bases and J by 2 bases, with 13 bases between. Germline V gene sequence: CDR1 MNHEY, CDR2 SMNVEV (reference sequence). The CDR3 sequence is CASRPRNVNTGELFF. The CDR3 DNA is TGTGCCAGCAGACCCAGGAACGTTAACACCGGGGAGCTGTTTTTT.

This chain uses TRBV28 with TRBJ1-5; D gene unclear. This CDR3 comprises 14 residues. Germline CDR1 is MDHEN and CDR2 is SYDVKM. The V gene lost 5 bases and the J gene lost 3 bases, with 11 bases spanning the gap. This CDR3 reads CASSDRGNNQPQHF. CDR3 sequence (DNA): TGTGCCAGCAGTGATCGGGGAAACAATCAGCCCCAGCATTTT.

The J gene is TRBJ2-7, the V gene TRBV27; 11 nucleotides align to TRBD2. Germline assignment: CDR1 MNHEY and CDR2 SMNVEV (reference sequence). The CDR3 extends over 14 amino acids. The V segment lost 5 bases and the J segment 4 bases; nucleotides outside the gene matches: 4. The CDR3 DNA reads TGTGCCAGCAGTCCCGGGACTAGCGGATACGAGCAGTACTTC. Translated: CASSPGTSGYEQYF.

V is TRBV2 and J is TRBJ1-6; D might be TRBD1 (6 bases). Deletions cut 4 bases from V and 7 bases from J, with 8 bases between. CDR1 is SNHLY and CDR2 is FYNNEI in the germline V gene. The CDR3 totals 13 residues. The CDR3 loop is CASSVGQNSPLHF. The DNA for the CDR3 is TGTGCCAGCAGTGTCGGACAGAATTCACCCCTCCACTTT. The variable domain in full, completed from reference TRBV2 and TRBJ1-6, reads EPEVTQTPSHQVTQMGQEVILRCVPISNHLYFYWYRQILGQKVEFLVSFYNNEISEKSEIFDDQFSVERPDGSNFTLKIRSTKLEDSAMYFCASSVGQNSPLHFGNGTRLTVT.

CDR3 in DNA: TGTGCCAGCAGTGAGTACATCCTGGGGGAGACCCAGTACTTC. This translates into CASSEYILGETQYF. This rearrangement joins TRBV2 to TRBJ2-5; D gene ambiguous. The CDR3 has 14 residues. Germline loops: CDR1 SNHLY, CDR2 FYNNEI. Trimming removed 3 bases at V and 5 bases at J, with 13 bases between.

The J gene is TRBJ2-2, the V gene TRBV6-5, with D maybe TRBD1 (5 bases). V shed 2 bases and J shed 5 bases, with 9 bases lying between them. Germline V CDR1 and CDR2: MNHEY, SVGAGI. This CDR3 region has 14 residues. The CDR3 region has the DNA TGTGCCAGCAGTTACGATAGGGGAACCGGGGAGCTGTTTTTT. Amino acids: CASSYDRGTGELFF.

This clone was observed a single time. The chain employs TRBV11-2 and TRBJ1-2, with 10 bases aligning to TRBD1. With 4 bases clipped from V and 3 bases from J, the junction kept 5 bases outside the gene matches. The length of the CDR3 is 15 residues. Germline CDR1 is SGHAT and CDR2 is FQNNGV. The CDR3 sequence: CASSYGTGVDYGYTF. DNA for the CDR3: TGTGCCAGCAGCTACGGGACAGGGGTCGACTATGGCTACACCTTC.

In its sample, this clone was seen once. CDR3 loop: CASSLELAGDTDTQYF. The CDR3 DNA follows: TGCGCCAGCAGCTTGGAACTAGCGGGAGACACAGATACGCAGTATTTT. The V call is TRBV5-1, the J call TRBJ2-3; 11 nucleotides line up with TRBD2. Trimming at V came to 0 bases and at J to 2 bases, leaving 2 bases not matched to a gene. Germline CDR1 reads SGHRS; CDR2 reads YFSETQ. The CDR3 spans 16 residues.

The chain uses TRBV11-2 and TRBJ2-5; 10 bases fit TRBD2. The CDR3 has 16 amino acids. In germline, CDR1 is SGHAT, CDR2 FQNNGV. The V gene end was trimmed by 5 bases and the J gene end by 1 base; junction bases not matched to a gene: 7. The CDR3 is CASSPELAGTQETQYF. Written as DNA, the CDR3 is TGTGCCAGCAGCCCAGAACTAGCGGGAACCCAAGAGACCCAGTACTTC.

This chain links TRBV5-4 with TRBJ1-5; D is undetermined. This CDR3 has 12 residues. Between the trimmed V and J ends, which lost 0 bases and 4 bases, there was a span of 2 bases. In germline, CDR1 is SGHNT, CDR2 YYREEE (reference sequence). The CDR3 loop is CASSLVNQPQHF. As DNA, the CDR3 is TGTGCCAGCAGCTTGGTAAATCAGCCCCAGCATTTT.

This clone occurred once. V gene TRBV18 combines with J gene TRBJ2-7; perhaps TRBD1 as D (5 bases). The CDR3 is 15 residues long. V gave up 8 bases and J gave up 3 bases, with 20 bases separating them. Germline lookup yields CDR1 KGHSH and CDR2 LQKENI. This chain's CDR3 is CASKIDSPAVYEQYF. The DNA for the CDR3 is TGTGCCAGCAAGATAGACAGCCCAGCAGTCTACGAGCAGTACTTC.